This TCR beta chain was sequenced for a study of tumor and adjacent non-tumor tissue in lung cancer. This sample's RNA came from whole unsorted tissue. More than 3 cm separated this lung sample from the edge of the tumor. Chemotherapy-naive patients with new lung cancer underwent thoracic surgery in China, August–late 2014. Three rounds of nested PCR, following a modified ARM-PCR protocol, produced the TCRbeta library. One entry per CDR3 protein, called by TCRdb with MiXCR from the multiplex PCR reads. The table lists roughly 82,000 distinct CDR3 sequences, more than 75% of them singletons, with 20% to 25% in the top ten. This TCR came from a woman aged 45-65 years with non-small cell lung cancer. The specimen sequenced was distant non-tumor lung tissue.

CDR3 loop: CARGGLGGHQETQYF. The CDR3 DNA reads TGTGCCAGAGGCGGGCTCGGGGGTCACCAAGAGACCCAGTACTTC. The V call is TRBV6-6, the J call TRBJ2-5; the D gene is possibly TRBD2 (6 bases). CDR1 is MNHNY, CDR2 SVGAGI, per germline (reference sequence). V was clipped by 9 bases and J by 0 bases, with 17 bases between them. The length of the CDR3 is 15 residues.